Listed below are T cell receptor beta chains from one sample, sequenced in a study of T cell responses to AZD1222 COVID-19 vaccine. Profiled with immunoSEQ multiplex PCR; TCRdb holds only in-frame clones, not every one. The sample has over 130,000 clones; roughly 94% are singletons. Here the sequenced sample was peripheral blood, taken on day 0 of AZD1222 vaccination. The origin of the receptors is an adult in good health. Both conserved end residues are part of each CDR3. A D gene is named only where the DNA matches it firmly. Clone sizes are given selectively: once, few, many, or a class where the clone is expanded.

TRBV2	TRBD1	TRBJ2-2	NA	CASSEIGGPAGELFF	TGTGCCAGCAGTGAAATAGGGGGCCCAGCCGGGGAGCTGTTTTTT
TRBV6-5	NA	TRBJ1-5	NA	CASSFDRGGNQPQHF	TGTGCCAGCAGTTTCGACCGGGGGGGCAATCAGCCCCAGCATTTT
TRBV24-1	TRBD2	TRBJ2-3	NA	CATSEGAGGRTDTQYF	TGTGCCACCAGTGAAGGGGCGGGGGGCCGGACAGATACGCAGTATTTT
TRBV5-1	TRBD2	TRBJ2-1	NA	CASSQVGLDYNEQFF	TGCGCCAGCAGCCAAGTAGGACTAGATTACAATGAGCAGTTCTTC
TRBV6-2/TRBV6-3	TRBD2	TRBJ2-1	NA	CASSSLTLGTSGYNEQFF	TGTGCCAGCAGTTCGTTAACATTAGGGACTAGCGGATACAATGAGCAGTTCTTC
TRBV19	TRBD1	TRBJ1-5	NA	CASSTFTGVNQPQHF	TGTGCCAGTAGTACCTTTACAGGGGTCAATCAGCCCCAGCATTTT
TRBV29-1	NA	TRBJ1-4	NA	CSVQDGATNEKLFF	TGCAGCGTTCAAGACGGCGCAACTAATGAAAAACTGTTTTTT
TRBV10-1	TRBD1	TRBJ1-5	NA	CASSDRGSNQPQHF	TGCGCCAGCAGTGACAGGGGGAGCAATCAGCCCCAGCATTTT
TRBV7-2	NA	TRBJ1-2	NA	CASSLAAENYGYTF	TGTGCCAGCAGCTTAGCGGCGGAGAACTATGGCTACACCTTC
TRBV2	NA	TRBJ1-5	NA	CASSEESNQPQHF	TGTGCCAGCAGTGAAGAGAGCAATCAGCCCCAGCATTTT
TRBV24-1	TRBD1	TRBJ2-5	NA	CATSDFRDRESETQYF	TGTGCCACCAGTGATTTTAGGGACAGGGAGTCGGAGACCCAGTACTTC
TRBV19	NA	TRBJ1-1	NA	CASSISSIRSREAFF	TGTGCCAGTAGTATAAGTAGCATAAGGTCCAGAGAAGCTTTCTTT
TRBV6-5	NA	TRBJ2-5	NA	CASRLDRLETQYF	TGTGCCAGCAGACTTGACAGATTGGAGACCCAGTACTTC
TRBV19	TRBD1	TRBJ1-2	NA	CASSPEGAVGYGYTF	TGTGCCAGTAGCCCCGAGGGGGCGGTCGGCTATGGCTACACCTTC
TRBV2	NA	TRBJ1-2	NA	CASTLGRWSRNDYGYTF	TGTGCCAGCACTCTTGGAAGATGGTCCAGGAATGACTATGGCTACACCTTC
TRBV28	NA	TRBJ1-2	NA	CASSPLPGTDGYTF	TGTGCCAGCAGCCCCCTCCCAGGGACCGATGGCTACACCTTC
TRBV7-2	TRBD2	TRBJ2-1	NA	CASSPWTSGKYNEQFF	TGTGCCAGCAGCCCGTGGACTAGCGGGAAATACAATGAGCAGTTCTTC
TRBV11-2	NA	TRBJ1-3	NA	CASSFPGVAGNTIYF	TGTGCCAGCAGCTTCCCCGGGGTGGCTGGAAACACCATATATTTT
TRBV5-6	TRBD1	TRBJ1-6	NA	CASSVGDRASPLHF	TGTGCCAGCAGCGTGGGAGACAGGGCGTCACCCCTCCACTTT
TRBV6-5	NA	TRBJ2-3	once	CASSYSSDTQYF	TGTGCCAGCAGTTACTCATCGGATACGCAGTATTTT
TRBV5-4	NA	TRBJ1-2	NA	CASNDDPNYGYTF	TGTGCCAGCAACGATGACCCTAACTATGGCTACACCTTC
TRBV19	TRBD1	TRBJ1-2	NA	CASSLGQGGTYGYTF	TGTGCCAGTAGTCTCGGACAGGGTGGGACCTATGGCTACACCTTC
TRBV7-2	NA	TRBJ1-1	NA	CASSLLGPDLNTEAFF	TGTGCCAGCAGCTTACTTGGACCCGACCTGAACACTGAAGCTTTCTTT
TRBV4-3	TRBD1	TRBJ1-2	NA	CASSQNRGLSGGYTF	TGCGCCAGCAGCCAGAACAGGGGCTTATCTGGGGGCTACACCTTC
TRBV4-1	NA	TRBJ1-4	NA	CASSQAWGEKLFF	TGCGCCAGCAGCCAAGCCTGGGGTGAAAAACTGTTTTTT
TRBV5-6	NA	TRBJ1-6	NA	CASSLEWENSPLHF	TGTGCCAGCAGCTTGGAGTGGGAGAATTCACCCCTCCACTTT
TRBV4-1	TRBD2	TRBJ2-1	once	CASSLGPGLAGVGEQFF	TGCGCCAGCAGCCTGGGACCGGGACTAGCGGGAGTTGGCGAGCAGTTCTTC
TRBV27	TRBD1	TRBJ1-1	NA	CASSFRTGDTEAFF	TGTGCCAGCAGTTTCCGGACAGGCGACACTGAAGCTTTCTTT
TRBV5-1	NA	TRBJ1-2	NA	CASSLEASYGYTF	TGCGCCAGCAGCTTGGAGGCCAGCTATGGCTACACCTTC